This T cell receptor (beta chain) was identified in a study of T cell responses to AZD1222 COVID-19 vaccine. Method: immunoSEQ multiplex PCR; TCRdb's copy keeps in-frame clones and lacks some. This table has 85,000 to 100,000 clones, approximately 91% appearing once. Germline V lookup: CDR1 MNHEY, CDR2 SVGAGI. The CDR3 runs to 12 residues. V was shortened by 8 bases and J by 5 bases, with 12 bases between the two germline ends. Sequenced here: peripheral blood, sampled on day 0 of AZD1222 vaccination. The chain combines TRBV6-5 with TRBJ2-5, with D perhaps TRBD1 (6 bases). This clonotype was obtained from an adult in good health. The CDR3 coding sequence is TGTGCCAGCTCCCAGGGGCTGGAGACCCAGTACTTC. Encoded protein: CASSQGLETQYF.